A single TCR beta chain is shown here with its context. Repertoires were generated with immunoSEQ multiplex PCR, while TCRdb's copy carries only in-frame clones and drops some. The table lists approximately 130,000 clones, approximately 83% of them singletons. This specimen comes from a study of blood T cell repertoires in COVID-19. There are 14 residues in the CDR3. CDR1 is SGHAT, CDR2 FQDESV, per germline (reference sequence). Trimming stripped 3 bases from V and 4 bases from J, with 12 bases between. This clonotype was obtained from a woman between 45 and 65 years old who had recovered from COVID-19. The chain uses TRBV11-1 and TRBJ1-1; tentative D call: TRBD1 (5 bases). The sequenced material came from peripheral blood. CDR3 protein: CASSLRGGTTEAFF. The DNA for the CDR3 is TGTGCCAGCAGCTTGAGGGGAGGGACCACTGAAGCTTTCTTT.